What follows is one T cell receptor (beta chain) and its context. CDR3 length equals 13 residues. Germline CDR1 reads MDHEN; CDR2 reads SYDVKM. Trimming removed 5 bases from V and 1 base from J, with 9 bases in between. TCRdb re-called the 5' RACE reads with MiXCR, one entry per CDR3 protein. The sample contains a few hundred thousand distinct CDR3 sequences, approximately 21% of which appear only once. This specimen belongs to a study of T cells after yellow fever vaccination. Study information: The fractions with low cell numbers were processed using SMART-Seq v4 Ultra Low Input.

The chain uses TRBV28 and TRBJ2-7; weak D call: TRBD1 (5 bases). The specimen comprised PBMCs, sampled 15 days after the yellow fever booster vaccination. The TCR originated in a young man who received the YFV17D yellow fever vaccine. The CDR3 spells CASSNRRSYEQYF. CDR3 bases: TGTGCCAGCAGTAACAGGAGATCCTACGAGCAGTACTTC.